This TCR beta chain was recovered during a study of T cells after posttransplantation cyclophosphamide. Findings of the study overall: Tissue-infiltrating T cells from skin or gut overlapped little with blood T cells.

A marrow graft followed busulfan-fludarabine conditioning, with cyclophosphamide on days +3 and +4. To note about this clone: Antigen unknown.

Only in-frame clones appear in the TCRdb table, and some are missing; sequencing was by immunoSEQ multiplex PCR. Here the sample spans fewer than 25,000 clones, 86% being singletons. The receptor comes from a female patient aged 25-39 years who received an allogeneic stem cell transplant from an unrelated donor, was CMV-positive, and had no GVHD. The graft donor may have contributed some T cells. Sequenced material: PBMCs, taken after allogeneic stem cell transplant with posttransplant cyclophosphamide.

CDR3 sequence reads: CASSRTGSYEQYF. CDR3 bases: TGTGCCAGCAGTAGGACAGGGTCCTACGAGCAGTACTTC. The gene calls are TRBV6-6 and TRBJ2-7, with 8 bases matching TRBD1. Trimming removed 5 bases from V and 1 base from J; junction bases left unmatched: 1. This CDR3 is built from 13 residues. In germline, CDR1 is MNHNY, CDR2 SVGAGI (reference sequence).